This TCR beta chain was observed in a study of glioma-infiltrating T cells after dendritic cell vaccination. Whole-study findings and limits: The cohort had few patients with full blood and tumor sets. Survival was not directly related to TCR clonality in these patients.

The time point was: after dendritic cell vaccination, including at tumor progression/relapse. None of the glioblastoma patients had an isocitrate dehydrogenase mutation. With respect to this clone: Its antigen remains unidentified.

CDR3 length equals 13 residues. Trimming removed 1 base from V and 9 bases from J, with 11 bases in between. CDR1 is SGHRS, CDR2 YFSETQ, per germline. TCRdb keeps only in-frame clones here, not all; method: immunoSEQ multiplex PCR. This sample yields 99,000 or so clones, of which approximately 84% are seen a single time; 5.4% belongs to the top ten. The TCR comes from a human donor with glioblastoma. Sequenced here: blood, sampled after dendritic cell vaccination. The genes are TRBV5-1 and TRBJ2-1; D uncertain. The CDR3 is CASSLSIVAEQFF. DNA for the CDR3: TGCGCCAGCAGCTTGTCTATCGTCGCTGAGCAGTTCTTC.